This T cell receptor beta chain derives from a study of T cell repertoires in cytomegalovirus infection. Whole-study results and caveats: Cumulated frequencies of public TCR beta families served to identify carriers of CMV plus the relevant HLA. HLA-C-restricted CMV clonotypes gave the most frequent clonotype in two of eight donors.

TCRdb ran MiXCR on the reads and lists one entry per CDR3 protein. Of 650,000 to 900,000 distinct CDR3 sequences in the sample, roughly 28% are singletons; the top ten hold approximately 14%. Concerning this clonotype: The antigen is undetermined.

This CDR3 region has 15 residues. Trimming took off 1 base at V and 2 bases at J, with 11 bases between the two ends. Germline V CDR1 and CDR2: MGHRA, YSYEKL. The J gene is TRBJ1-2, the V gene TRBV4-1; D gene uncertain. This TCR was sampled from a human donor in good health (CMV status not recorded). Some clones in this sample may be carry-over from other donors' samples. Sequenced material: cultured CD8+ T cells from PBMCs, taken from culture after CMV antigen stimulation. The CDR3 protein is CASSQVTEINYGYTF. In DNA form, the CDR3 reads TGCGCCAGCAGCCAAGTTACAGAGATCAACTATGGCTACACCTTC.